Listed below are T cell receptor beta chains from one sample, sequenced in a study of CD8+ T cells in alopecia areata. Method: immunoSEQ multiplex PCR; TCRdb's copy keeps in-frame clones and lacks some. The data show over 250,000 clones, with 45% to 70% seen just once and about 0.93% held by the top ten. Material: CD4+ T cells sorted from blood, obtained between weeks 51 and 52, from a patient treated with tofacitinib. These receptors originate from a human donor with alopecia areata. The CDR3 runs from the conserved cysteine through the conserved F or W. Fields, in order: V gene, J gene, clone size, D gene, CDR3 protein, CDR3 DNA. The D gene is left open where the match is weak. Clone size is given for some rows only: seen once, a few or many times, or a class if the clone is expanded.

>TRBV30|TRBJ1-2|NA|NA
CAFTPGGYGYTF
TGTGCCTTTACACCGGGGGGGTATGGCTACACCTTC
>TRBV5-6|TRBJ2-5|NA|TRBD2
CASSPAGGGGQETQYF
TGTGCCAGCAGCCCCGCGGGCGGGGGGGGCCAAGAGACCCAGTACTTC
>TRBV18|TRBJ2-7|NA|TRBD1
CASSRDRTYEQYF
TGTGCCAGCTCTCGGGACAGAACCTACGAGCAGTACTTC
>TRBV30|TRBJ2-5|NA|TRBD2
CAWSAGGAKTQYF
TGTGCCTGGAGTGCCGGGGGGGCGAAGACCCAGTACTTC
>TRBV30|TRBJ1-3|few|NA
CAWSGGSGNTIYF
TGTGCCTGGAGTGGGGGCTCTGGAAACACCATATATTTT
>TRBV18|TRBJ1-4|few|NA
CASSPGTLGEKLFF
TGTGCCAGCTCCCCCGGGACGTTAGGAGAAAAACTGTTTTTT
>TRBV4-1|TRBJ2-5|NA|NA
CASSRLREDQETQYF
TGCGCCAGCAGTCGTCTCAGGGAGGACCAAGAGACCCAGTACTTC
>TRBV4-3|TRBJ2-1|NA|NA
CASSQDPSPVVGQFF
TGCGCCAGCAGCCAAGATCCTAGCCCGGTTGTAGGGCAGTTCTTC
>TRBV5-1|TRBJ2-5|NA|TRBD1
CASLGQGGETQYF
TGCGCCAGCTTGGGACAGGGTGGAGAGACCCAGTACTTC
>TRBV2|TRBJ1-6|NA|NA
CASRAANSPLHF
TGTGCCAGCAGGGCAGCGAATTCACCCCTCCACTTT
>TRBV29-1|TRBJ1-4|NA|NA
CSVDGGSEKLFF
TGCAGCGTTGATGGTGGGAGCGAAAAACTGTTTTTT
>TRBV6-5|TRBJ2-6|NA|NA
CASSYGQFSGANVLTF
TGTGCCAGCAGTTACGGCCAGTTCTCTGGGGCCAACGTCCTGACTTTC
>TRBV13|TRBJ1-1|NA|TRBD1
CASSHGTANTEAFF
TGTGCCAGCAGCCACGGGACAGCTAACACTGAAGCTTTCTTT
>TRBV30|TRBJ2-7|NA|NA
CVWSVIGGEQYF
TGTGTCTGGAGTGTAATCGGGGGAGAGCAGTACTTC
>TRBV30|TRBJ2-1|once|TRBD2
CAWSPGTRGYNEQFF
TGTGCCTGGAGTCCCGGGACTAGGGGCTACAATGAGCAGTTCTTC
>TRBV19|TRBJ2-2|few|NA
CASSDMNTGELFF
TGTGCCAGTAGTGATATGAACACCGGGGAGCTGTTTTTT
>TRBV7-2|TRBJ2-2|few|NA
CASSLAATGELFF
TGTGCCAGCAGCTTAGCGGCCACCGGGGAGCTGTTTTTT
>TRBV10-3|TRBJ2-7|NA|NA
CAISEVGYEQYF
TGTGCCATCAGTGAAGTCGGCTACGAGCAGTACTTC
>TRBV4-2|TRBJ2-7|NA|NA
CASSQDGAQRRAYEQYF
TGTGCCAGCAGCCAAGATGGAGCACAGCGGCGAGCCTACGAGCAGTACTTC
>TRBV29-1|TRBJ1-4|NA|NA
CSAGRTAVNEKLFF
TGCAGCGCCGGTCGTACGGCCGTTAATGAAAAACTGTTTTTT
>TRBV30|TRBJ1-1|NA|NA
CAGGLNTEAFF
TGTGCCGGGGGATTGAACACTGAAGCTTTCTTT
>TRBV4-3|TRBJ2-4|few|TRBD1
CASSRDRERAKNIQYF
TGCGCCAGCAGCCGAGACAGGGAACGGGCCAAAAACATTCAGTACTTC
>TRBV7-9|TRBJ2-1|NA|TRBD1
CASSLVGGHEQFF
TGTGCCAGCAGCTTAGTAGGGGGCCATGAGCAGTTCTTC
>TRBV5-1|TRBJ2-2|NA|NA
CASSLEQNTGELFF
TGCGCCAGCAGCTTGGAACAGAACACCGGGGAGCTGTTTTTT
>TRBV5-4|TRBJ1-3|once|NA
CASSLGASSVDTIYF
TGTGCCAGCAGCTTGGGCGCGTCCTCGGTGGACACCATATATTTT
>TRBV7-2|TRBJ2-7|NA|TRBD1
CASSRTGQLVEQYF
TGTGCCAGCAGCCGCACGGGACAGTTGGTGGAGCAGTACTTC
>TRBV7-9|TRBJ2-7|NA|NA
CASSYTGSSYEQYF
TGTGCCAGCAGCTACACAGGGTCTTCCTACGAGCAGTACTTC
>TRBV29-1|TRBJ1-6|NA|NA
CSVKQGPYNSPLHF
TGCAGCGTGAAACAGGGACCATATAATTCACCCCTCCACTTT
>TRBV29-1|TRBJ2-7|NA|TRBD2
CSVDTGTSGGGIYEQYF
TGCAGCGTCGATACCGGGACTAGCGGGGGAGGAATCTACGAGCAGTACTTC
>TRBV6-5|TRBJ1-5|NA|TRBD1
CASSLDRDQPQHF
TGTGCCAGCAGTTTGGACAGGGATCAGCCCCAGCATTTT
>TRBV5-1|TRBJ2-5|NA|NA
CASSLVLQETQYF
TGCGCCAGCAGCTTGGTCCTCCAAGAGACCCAGTACTTC
>TRBV7-9|TRBJ2-7|NA|TRBD2
CASSPLALRREEQYF
TGTGCCAGCAGCCCCCTGGCTCTTAGGCGGGAGGAGCAGTACTTC
>TRBV29-1|TRBJ2-3|few|NA
CSVADRSSTDTQYF
TGCAGCGTAGCTGACAGGTCTAGCACAGATACGCAGTATTTT
>TRBV25-1|TRBJ1-2|few|TRBD1
CASSPGTEVGYTF
TGTGCCAGCAGTCCCGGGACAGAAGTCGGCTACACCTTC
>TRBV4-1|TRBJ2-7|few|NA
CASSQELGPYEQYF
TGCGCCAGCAGCCAAGAATTGGGTCCCTACGAGCAGTACTTC
>TRBV30|TRBJ2-7|NA|TRBD2
CAWSPRLAGGYEQYF
TGTGCCTGGAGTCCGAGACTAGCGGGGGGATACGAGCAGTACTTC
>TRBV6-5|TRBJ2-7|few|NA
CASKEGGTYEQYF
TGTGCCAGCAAGGAGGGGGGAACCTACGAGCAGTACTTC
>TRBV29-1|TRBJ1-2|NA|NA
CSVVGRTTTNYGYTF
TGCAGCGTTGTTGGACGGACAACTACTAACTATGGCTACACCTTC
>TRBV4-3|TRBJ1-2|NA|NA
CASSQDQGVGTHYYGYTF
TGCGCCAGCAGCCAAGATCAAGGGGTGGGCACCCATTACTATGGCTACACCTTC
>TRBV15|TRBJ1-4|NA|TRBD1
CATSSTKGAATNEKLFF
TGTGCCACCAGCAGCACCAAGGGGGCTGCAACTAATGAAAAACTGTTTTTT
>TRBV29-1|TRBJ2-3|NA|TRBD2
CSVLTSGGPDTQYF
TGCAGCGTCTTGACTAGCGGGGGCCCGGATACGCAGTATTTT
>TRBV6-5|TRBJ1-2|NA|NA
CATRGTGRNYGYTF
TGTGCCACCCGGGGAACGGGACGGAACTATGGCTACACCTTC